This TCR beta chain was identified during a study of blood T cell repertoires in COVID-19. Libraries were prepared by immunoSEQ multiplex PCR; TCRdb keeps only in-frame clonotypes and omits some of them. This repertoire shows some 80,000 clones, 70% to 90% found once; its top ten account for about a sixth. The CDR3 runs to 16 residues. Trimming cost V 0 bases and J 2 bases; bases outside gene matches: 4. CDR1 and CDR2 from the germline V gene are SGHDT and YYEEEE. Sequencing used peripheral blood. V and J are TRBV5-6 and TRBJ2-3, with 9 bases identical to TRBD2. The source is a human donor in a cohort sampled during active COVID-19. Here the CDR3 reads CASSLEGGGATDTQYF. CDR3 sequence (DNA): TGTGCCAGCAGCTTGGAGGGCGGGGGGGCCACAGATACGCAGTATTTT.